The T cell receptor beta chain under discussion was sequenced for a study of cytomegalovirus exposure and HLA in healthy donors. At the level of the study: Earlier, fewer than 130 million unique TCR beta sequences were recovered from approximately 200 million T cells by an analysis. There were about 85 million unique TCRs (from HLA-typed donors) in an early data release. Whole-study results and caveats: A likely sequencing artifact accounted for one observed cluster of highly shared sequence variants.

Germline CDR1 and CDR2: GTSNPN and SVGIG (reference sequence). There are 16 residues in the CDR3. J gave up 5 bases and V 0 bases, and 6 bases lay outside the gene matches. Comments on this clone: Its antigen is unknown.

The PCR was carried out with 60 Vbeta primers and 13 Jbeta primers. As processed by the authors: Approximately 11 million of roughly 81 million unique TCR beta chains were shared, per a later count. This table comes from immunoSEQ multiplex PCR, and its TCRdb copy is limited to in-frame clones, with some not included. The V and J calls and clone size are taken from that table; D and trimming were inferred from the DNA. Here the sample spans 100,000 to 150,000 clones, 65% to 75% being singletons. This receptor was obtained from a man aged 35 to 55 in good health and CMV-seropositive. The sequenced sample was PBMCs. The chain carries TRBV30 and TRBJ2-3; 12 nucleotides agree with TRBD2. CDR3 protein: CAWSVLAGGGGDTQYF. CDR3 sequence (DNA): TGTGCCTGGAGTGTACTAGCGGGGGGAGGGGGAGATACGCAGTATTTT.